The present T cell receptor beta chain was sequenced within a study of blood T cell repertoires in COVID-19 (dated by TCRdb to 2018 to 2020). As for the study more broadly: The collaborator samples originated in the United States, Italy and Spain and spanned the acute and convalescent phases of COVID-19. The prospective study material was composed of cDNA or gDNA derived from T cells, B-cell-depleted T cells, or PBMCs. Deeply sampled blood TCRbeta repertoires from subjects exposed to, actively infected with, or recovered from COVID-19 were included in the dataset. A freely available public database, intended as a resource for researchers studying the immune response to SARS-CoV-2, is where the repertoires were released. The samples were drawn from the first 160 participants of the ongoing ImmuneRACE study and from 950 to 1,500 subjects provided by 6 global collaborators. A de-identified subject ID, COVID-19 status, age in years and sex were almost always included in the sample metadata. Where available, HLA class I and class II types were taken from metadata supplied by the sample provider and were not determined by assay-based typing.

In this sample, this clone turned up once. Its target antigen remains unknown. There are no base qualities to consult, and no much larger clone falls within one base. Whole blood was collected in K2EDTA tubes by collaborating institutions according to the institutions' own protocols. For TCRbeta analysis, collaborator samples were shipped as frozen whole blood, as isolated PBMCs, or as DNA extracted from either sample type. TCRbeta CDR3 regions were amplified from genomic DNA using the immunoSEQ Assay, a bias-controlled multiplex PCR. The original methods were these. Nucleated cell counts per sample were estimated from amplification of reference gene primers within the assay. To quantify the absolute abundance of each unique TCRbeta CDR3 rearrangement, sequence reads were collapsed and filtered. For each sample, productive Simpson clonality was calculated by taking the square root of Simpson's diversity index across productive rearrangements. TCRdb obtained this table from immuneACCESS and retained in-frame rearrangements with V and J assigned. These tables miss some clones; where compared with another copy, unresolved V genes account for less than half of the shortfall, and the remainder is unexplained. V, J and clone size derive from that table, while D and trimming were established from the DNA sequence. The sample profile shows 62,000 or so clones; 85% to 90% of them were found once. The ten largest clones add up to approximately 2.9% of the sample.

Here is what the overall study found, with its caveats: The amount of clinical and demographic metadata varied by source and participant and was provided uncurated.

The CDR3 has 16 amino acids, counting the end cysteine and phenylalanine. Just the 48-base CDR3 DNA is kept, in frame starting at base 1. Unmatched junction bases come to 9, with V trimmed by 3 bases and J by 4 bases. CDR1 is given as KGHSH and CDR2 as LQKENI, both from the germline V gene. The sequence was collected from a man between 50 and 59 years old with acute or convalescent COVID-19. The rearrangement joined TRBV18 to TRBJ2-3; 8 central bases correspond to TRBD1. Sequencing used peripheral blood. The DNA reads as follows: TGTGCCAGCTCACCCAATCAGGGGGCCAAGGCAGATACGCAGTATTTT. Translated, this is CASSPNQGAKADTQYF.